The sequence of this T cell receptor beta chain was determined in a study of metastatic and nonmetastatic thyroid tumors. Study information: The study looked at repertoires side by side in blood and in tumor or nodule tissue from malignant and benign thyroid patients.

The germline gives CDR1 MNHEY, CDR2 SMNVEV (reference sequence). The CDR3 covers 15 residues. Findings and caveats of the study: When malignant thyroid tumors were compared with benign nodules, TCR beta diversity was reportedly significantly higher in the malignant tumors. This held in both blood and tumor samples.

This clone was detected ten times or more. Its antigen is not known. It may be a read error: a sequence one base away is much more abundant. Other DNA sequences of this sample code for an identical CDR3. Original data processing: Construction of a distant-metastasis classifier for papillary thyroid cancer relied on CDR3 differences across clinicopathological groups. MiXCR was used by TCRdb to re-call the PCR reads. These V and J calls originate from TCRdb's pipeline instead of the authors' own analysis. The table includes tens of thousands of clones, about 12% detected once. Patients underwent thyroid surgery, and none had received any treatment before it.

The genes are TRBV27 and TRBJ2-3; D might be TRBD1 or TRBD2, each matching 5 bases. The source is a male donor with papillary thyroid cancer or a benign thyroid nodule (not recorded which). Some clones in this sample may be carry-over from other donors' samples. Sequencing was done on a sample of blood. This CDR3 reads CASSSLGDLADTQYF. CDR3 bases: TGTGCCAGCAGTTCATTGGGGGATTTAGCAGATACGCAGTACTTT.